This TCR beta chain was found in a study of cytomegalovirus exposure and HLA in healthy donors. Primers for the PCR totalled 60 Vbeta and 13 Jbeta. Assay: immunoSEQ multiplex PCR; the TCRdb copy retains only in-frame clones and omits some. Here the sample spans some 30,000 clones, around two fifths being singletons. As concerns this clone: What it binds is unknown.

Study-wide results and caveats: The later analysis indicated that the majority of CMV-associated TCR beta chains appeared HLA-restricted. V- and J-gene trimming of TCR beta was linked (in a later analysis) to a missense DCLRE1C variant.

V was shortened by 7 bases and J by 0 bases, with 8 bases between the two germline ends. The germline gives CDR1 SGHTS, CDR2 YDEGEE. The CDR3 runs 13 residues. The sample was PBMCs. The receptor was isolated from a woman in her forties or fifties in good health and CMV-seronegative. This chain joins TRBV5-8 and TRBJ2-1, with D possibly TRBD1 on 6 matching bases. CDR3 protein: CASQGNSYNEQFF. The CDR3 DNA follows: TGTGCCAGCCAGGGGAACTCCTACAATGAGCAGTTCTTC.